The rows below give T cell receptor beta chains drawn from one sample of a study of T cell responses to AZD1222 COVID-19 vaccine. Using immunoSEQ multiplex PCR, the repertoire was profiled, and TCRdb retains in-frame clones only, with some absent. The sample lists about 79,000 clones; just over 90% were seen once. The sequencing here drew on peripheral blood, taken on day 0 of MenACWY control vaccination. Every receptor here comes from an adult in good health. Both conserved end residues are part of each CDR3. A D gene is named only where the DNA matches it firmly. Clone size is not always given. Where it is, it says once, few, many or a class for expanded clones.

TRBV25-1	NA	TRBJ2-7	TRBD1	CASRAGTGAYEQYF	TGTGCCAGCAGGGCCGGGACAGGGGCCTACGAGCAGTACTTC
TRBV6-5	NA	TRBJ2-2	TRBD1	CASSRTGFHPGELFF	TGTGCCAGCAGCAGGACAGGGTTTCATCCCGGGGAGCTGTTTTTT
TRBV19	NA	TRBJ1-6	NA	CASSIDPGTNSPLHF	TGTGCCAGTAGTATAGATCCAGGGACGAATTCACCCCTCCACTTT
TRBV27	NA	TRBJ1-1	NA	CASSSRGGIPEAFF	TGTGCCAGCAGTTCGAGGGGCGGGATCCCTGAAGCTTTCTTT
TRBV21-1	NA	TRBJ2-7	NA	CASAPWASGREHF	TGTGCCAGCGCCCCGTGGGCTAGCGGGAGGGAGCACTTC
TRBV28	NA	TRBJ1-5	TRBD1	CATETHGGQGGQPQHF	TGTGCCACCGAAACCCACGGAGGACAGGGCGGGCAGCCCCAGCATTTT
TRBV10-1	NA	TRBJ1-1	TRBD1	CASSEGQGNTEAFF	TGCGCCAGCAGTGAGGGACAGGGGAACACTGAAGCTTTCTTT
TRBV6-2/TRBV6-3	NA	TRBJ1-6	TRBD1	CASSDPGTGDNSPLHF	TGTGCCAGCAGTGACCCCGGGACAGGAGATAATTCACCCCTCCACTTT
TRBV9	NA	TRBJ2-3	NA	CASSLRSSTDTQYF	TGTGCCAGCTCTTTGCGGAGTAGCACAGATACGCAGTATTTT
TRBV19	NA	TRBJ2-7	NA	CASSIVFSYEQYF	TGTGCCAGTAGTATAGTCTTCTCCTACGAGCAGTACTTC
TRBV4-3	NA	TRBJ2-5	TRBD1	CASSQGQGGRETQYF	TGCGCCAGCAGCCAAGGACAAGGGGGCCGGGAGACCCAGTACTTC
TRBV3-1/TRBV3-2	NA	TRBJ1-6	NA	CASSQEGIFGSPLHF	TGTGCCAGCAGCCAAGAAGGGATTTTTGGTTCACCCCTCCACTTT
TRBV7-8	NA	TRBJ1-3	NA	CASSLSFRGNTIYF	TGTGCCAGCAGCTTAAGTTTCCGAGGAAACACCATATATTTT
TRBV9	NA	TRBJ2-3	NA	CASSFVGSSTDTQYF	TGTGCCAGCAGCTTCGTCGGGTCCAGCACAGATACGCAGTATTTT
TRBV7-2	NA	TRBJ1-1	NA	CASSPAGNTEAFF	TGTGCCAGCAGCCCCGCAGGCAACACTGAAGCTTTCTTT
TRBV24-1	NA	TRBJ1-4	NA	CATSPDGEKLFF	TGTGCCACCAGCCCGGACGGTGAAAAACTGTTTTTT
TRBV6-6	NA	TRBJ2-5	NA	CASSRPERAGTQYF	TGTGCCAGCAGTCGGCCGGAGCGGGCCGGGACCCAGTACTTC
TRBV27	NA	TRBJ2-7	TRBD1	CASSSGGQQYF	TGTGCCAGCAGTTCAGGGGGCCAGCAGTACTTC
TRBV28	NA	TRBJ2-4	TRBD2	CASSLFQLRGSLAKNIQYF	TGTGCCAGCAGTTTATTCCAACTGCGGGGGTCTTTGGCCAAAAACATTCAGTACTTC
TRBV19	NA	TRBJ2-1	TRBD2	CASSIDGLAGVEQFF	TGTGCCAGTAGTATAGATGGACTAGCGGGAGTTGAGCAGTTCTTC
TRBV27	NA	TRBJ1-5	NA	CASSLYNQPQHF	TGTGCCAGCAGTTTATACAATCAGCCCCAGCATTTT
TRBV12-3/TRBV12-4	once	TRBJ2-5	TRBD2	CASRAGAQETQYF	TGTGCCAGCAGAGCGGGGGCCCAAGAGACCCAGTACTTC
TRBV5-1	NA	TRBJ2-7	NA	CASSLDLPDEQYF	TGCGCCAGCAGCTTGGACCTCCCGGATGAGCAGTACTTC
TRBV14	NA	TRBJ2-1	TRBD2	CASSQGMWRGDYNEQFF	TGTGCCAGCAGCCAAGGGATGTGGCGGGGGGACTACAATGAGCAGTTCTTC
TRBV27	NA	TRBJ2-3	TRBD1	CASSPGQGYTDTQYF	TGTGCCAGCAGTCCCGGACAGGGTTACACAGATACGCAGTATTTT
TRBV7-6	NA	TRBJ2-7	TRBD2	CASSLRLAGGEQYF	TGTGCCAGCAGCTTAAGGCTAGCGGGAGGGGAGCAGTACTTC
TRBV4-3	NA	TRBJ2-3	TRBD2	CASSPERGGADTQYF	TGCGCCAGCAGCCCAGAGCGCGGGGGGGCAGATACGCAGTATTTT
TRBV24-1	NA	TRBJ2-1	TRBD1	CATSDDRDRSDNEQFF	TGTGCCACCAGTGATGACCGGGACAGGTCAGATAATGAGCAGTTCTTC
TRBV27	NA	TRBJ1-1	NA	CASSFGPEAFF	TGTGCCAGCAGTTTTGGACCTGAAGCTTTCTTT
TRBV27	NA	TRBJ1-1	TRBD1	CASTRTGSEITEAFF	TGTGCCAGCACCCGGACAGGGTCAGAGATCACTGAAGCTTTCTTT
TRBV18	NA	TRBJ1-6	TRBD1	CASSPPSQGNSPLHF	TGTGCCAGCTCACCACCGTCACAGGGGAATTCACCCCTCCACTTT
TRBV12-3/TRBV12-4	NA	TRBJ2-1	NA	CASSSPGRPGQFF	TGTGCCAGCAGTTCGCCGGGCCGCCCGGGGCAGTTCTTC
TRBV5-6	NA	TRBJ1-2	NA	CASSLVSSGNYGYTF	TGTGCCAGCAGCTTGGTTTCCAGTGGGAACTATGGCTACACCTTC
TRBV7-9	NA	TRBJ1-6	TRBD1	CASSFTGGNSPLHF	TGTGCCAGCAGCTTCACAGGGGGGAATTCACCCCTCCACTTT
TRBV14	NA	TRBJ1-6	NA	CASSQELGFSPLHF	TGTGCCAGCAGCCAAGAGTTGGGCTTTTCACCCCTCCACTTT
TRBV11-2	NA	TRBJ2-2	TRBD1	CASSLTGGTGELFF	TGTGCCAGCAGCTTAACAGGGGGCACCGGGGAGCTGTTTTTT
TRBV12-3/TRBV12-4	NA	TRBJ1-6	NA	CASRAGYSPLHF	TGTGCCAGCAGGGCGGGGTATTCACCCCTCCACTTT
TRBV19	NA	TRBJ2-2	NA	CASSIVLSGTNTGELFF	TGTGCCAGTAGTATAGTTCTTAGCGGAACCAACACCGGGGAGCTGTTTTTT
TRBV7-6	NA	TRBJ2-2	NA	CASSLISGRGAGELFF	TGTGCCAGCAGCTTAATTTCGGGCAGGGGAGCCGGGGAGCTGTTTTTT
TRBV6-5	NA	TRBJ2-7	NA	CASSYSSATPFYEQYF	TGTGCCAGCAGTTACTCCTCGGCCACCCCCTTCTACGAGCAGTACTTC
TRBV18	NA	TRBJ1-5	NA	CASSPGTLGNQPQHF	TGTGCCAGCTCACCGGGCACCTTGGGCAATCAGCCCCAGCATTTT
TRBV11-2	NA	TRBJ2-1	NA	CASSLLFREQFF	TGTGCCAGCAGCTTATTGTTCCGAGAGCAGTTCTTC
TRBV19	NA	TRBJ2-3	NA	CASSIRLADTQYF	TGTGCCAGTAGTATTCGCCTAGCGGATACGCAGTATTTT
TRBV7-3	NA	TRBJ2-2	TRBD1	CASSLGTGYTGELFF	TGTGCCAGCAGCTTGGGGACAGGGTACACCGGGGAGCTGTTTTTT
TRBV4-1	NA	TRBJ1-5	NA	CASSQEIPDGPQHF	TGCGCCAGCAGCCAAGAAATCCCCGACGGGCCCCAGCATTTT
TRBV21-1	NA	TRBJ2-7	NA	CATGTGAYEQYF	TGTGCCACCGGGACAGGAGCCTACGAGCAGTACTTC
TRBV10-2	NA	TRBJ2-5	NA	CASSGPETQYF	TGCGCCAGCAGTGGCCCAGAGACCCAGTACTTC
TRBV10-3	NA	TRBJ2-5	NA	CAISDFALATNQETQYF	TGTGCCATCAGTGATTTTGCCCTAGCGACGAACCAAGAGACCCAGTACTTC
TRBV7-9	NA	TRBJ1-1	TRBD1	CASSSPSRQGSSNTEAFF	TGTGCCAGCAGCTCTCCCAGTAGACAGGGGTCATCGAACACTGAAGCTTTCTTT
TRBV27	few	TRBJ1-6	TRBD1	CASTTHRATGQSPLHF	TGTGCCAGCACCACCCACCGTGCGACAGGGCAGTCACCCCTCCACTTT
TRBV4-3	NA	TRBJ1-4	NA	CASSLRVSGALEKLFF	TGCGCCAGCAGCCTGCGTGTTTCGGGGGCACTTGAAAAACTGTTTTTT
TRBV6-5	NA	TRBJ1-4	NA	CASSYSQGPPREKLFF	TGTGCCAGCAGTTACTCCCAGGGACCGCCTAGGGAAAAACTGTTTTTT
TRBV7-2	NA	TRBJ2-7	NA	CASSPGFSIYEQYF	TGTGCCAGCAGCCCGGGGTTCAGCATCTACGAGCAGTACTTC
TRBV6-5	NA	TRBJ2-1	NA	CASTKLSGESEQFF	TGTGCCAGCACCAAACTTTCAGGGGAGTCGGAGCAGTTCTTC
TRBV5-1	NA	TRBJ2-5	TRBD2	CASSRGTSGGNQETQYF	TGCGCCAGCAGCCGAGGCACTAGCGGGGGGAACCAAGAGACCCAGTACTTC
TRBV14	NA	TRBJ2-3	NA	CASSQEVGGLTDTQYF	TGTGCCAGCAGCCAAGAAGTCGGGGGCCTGACAGATACGCAGTATTTT
TRBV19	NA	TRBJ1-3	NA	CASSETASGNTIYF	TGTGCCAGTAGTGAGACAGCCTCTGGAAACACCATATATTTT
TRBV7-8	NA	TRBJ1-6	NA	CASSLVFSVGGRPDSPLHF	TGTGCCAGCAGCTTAGTATTTTCGGTGGGCGGCCGACCCGATTCACCCCTCCACTTT
TRBV7-8	NA	TRBJ2-1	NA	CASSLADLNEQFF	TGTGCCAGCAGCTTAGCTGATTTGAATGAGCAGTTCTTC